The next 23 T cell receptor beta chains were all read from a single sample in a study of OX40 agonist ivuxolimab in advanced cancers. TCRdb keeps only in-frame clones here, not all; method: immunoSEQ multiplex PCR. The sample records fewer than 85,000 clones, 85% being singletons. Here the sequenced sample was CD4+ or CD8+ T cells sorted from blood, taken in a trial of the OX40 agonist ivuxolimab. These receptors were collected from an adult with an advanced solid tumor such as melanoma, head and neck, liver or kidney cancer.

CDR3 sequence: CASSPRDRGRQNEQYF. The CDR3 coding sequence is TGTGCCAGCAGCCCCCGGGACAGGGGAAGGCAGAACGAGCAGTACTTC. The rearrangement links TRBV13 to TRBJ2-7; 10 bases match TRBD1. Losses at the gene ends were 5 bases for V and 5 bases for J; bases not matched to a gene: 12. Germline V gene lookup returns CDR1 PRHDT and CDR2 FYEKMQ (reference sequence). This CDR3 contains 16 residues. The full variable domain, completed using reference TRBV13 and TRBJ2-7, is AAGVIQSPRHLIKEKRETATLKCYPIPRHDTVYWYQQGPGQDPQFLISFYEKMQSDKGSIPDRFSAQQFSDYHSELNMSSLELGDSALYFCASSPRDRGRQNEQYFGPGTRLTVT.

The chain is built from TRBV6-5 and TRBJ2-1; 10 nucleotides line up with TRBD2. The V gene end was trimmed by 4 bases and the J gene end by 4 bases; junction bases not matched to a gene: 4. The length of the CDR3 is 15 residues. The germline CDR1 and CDR2 sequences are MNHEY and SVGAGI. CDR3: CASSSGLAVYNEQFF. As DNA, the CDR3 is TGTGCCAGCAGTTCCGGACTAGCGGTATACAATGAGCAGTTCTTC.

V usage is TRBV9 and J usage is TRBJ2-5; TRBD1 matches 7 bases. Germline V gene sequence: CDR1 SGDLS, CDR2 YYNGEE. There are 15 residues in the CDR3. V was pared by 5 bases and J by 5 bases, with 12 bases of the junction left unmatched. For the CDR3, the DNA is TGTGCCAGCAGGTTACGAGACAGGGCAGGCGAGACCCAGTACTTC. This codes for CASRLRDRAGETQYF. Drawing the rest from reference TRBV9 and TRBJ2-5, the complete variable domain is DSGVTQTPKHLITATGQRVTLRCSPRSGDLSVYWYQQSLDQGLQFLIQYYNGEERAKGNILERFSAQQFPDLHSELNLSSLELGDSALYFCASRLRDRAGETQYFGPGTRLLVL.

The gene calls are TRBV27 and TRBJ1-2; TRBD1 is a possible D gene (5 bases). Per germline, CDR1 MNHEY and CDR2 SMNVEV (reference sequence). The V end lost 1 base, the J end lost 4 bases, and 13 bases lay between the germline ends. The length of the CDR3 is 15 residues. The CDR3 DNA reads TGTGCCAGCAGTTTATACGGGACTCAGGGCTATGGCTACACCTTC. Encoded protein: CASSLYGTQGYGYTF.

This clone appeared once. The gene calls are TRBV4-2 and TRBJ1-1, with D uncertain. V lost 0 bases, J lost 2 bases, and 10 bases lay in between. The germline V gene encodes CDR1 LGHNA and CDR2 YNFKEQ. The CDR3 totals 15 residues. The CDR3 DNA is TGTGCCAGCAGCCAAGATGACTCACGTAACACTGAAGCTTTCTTT. Its protein is CASSQDDSRNTEAFF.

The chain is built from TRBV6-5 and TRBJ1-4; a possible D gene is TRBD1 (5 bases). V was shortened by 5 bases and J by 4 bases, with 14 bases between the two germline ends. The V gene's germline CDR1 is MNHEY and CDR2 SVGAGI. There are 15 residues in the CDR3. CDR3 in amino acids: CASSARPGLNEKLFF. The CDR3 DNA is TGTGCCAGCAGTGCCAGGCCGGGGCTTAATGAAAAACTGTTTTTT.

The chain joins TRBV11-2 to TRBJ1-3, with D unresolved. The CDR3 spans 16 residues. CDR1 SGHAT and CDR2 FQNNGV come from the germline V gene. Trimming took 1 base from V and 3 from J, leaving 13 bases between them. CDR3 in amino acids: CASSLVRGVGGNTIYF. CDR3 coding DNA: TGTGCCAGCAGCTTAGTACGGGGTGTAGGTGGAAACACCATATATTTT. Full variable domain (missing parts from reference TRBV11-2 and TRBJ1-3): EAGVAQSPRYKIIEKRQSVAFWCNPISGHATLYWYQQILGQGPKLLIQFQNNGVVDDSQLPKDRFSAERLKGVDSTLKIQPAKLEDSAVYLCASSLVRGVGGNTIYFGEGSWLTVV.

The CDR3 sequence: CASSSTRLSLYEQYF. Written as DNA, the CDR3 is TGTGCCAGCAGTTCGACGCGGCTCTCCCTCTACGAGCAGTACTTC. This chain uses TRBV27 with TRBJ2-7; no clear D. The CDR3 runs 15 residues. Germline V gene data show CDR1 as MNHEY and CDR2 as SMNVEV (reference sequence). The V end was cut by 4 bases, the J end by 3 bases, with 16 bases between.

Of note for this clone: Other DNA sequences in the sample encode the same CDR3. This rearrangement joins TRBV6-5 to TRBJ1-3; D call uncertain. Germline V CDR1 and CDR2: MNHEY, SVGAGI. There are 14 residues in the CDR3. V was cut by 6 bases and J by 1 base, with 10 bases left in between. The chain's CDR3 is CASRRTRSGNTIYF. CDR3 sequence (DNA): TGTGCCAGCAGACGAACGAGATCTGGAAACACCATATATTTT.

This chain uses TRBV28 with TRBJ1-2, with TRBD1 matching 8 bases. The trim removed 6 bases at V and 6 bases at J, leaving 18 bases unmatched. Germline-derived CDR1 and CDR2 are MDHEN and SYDVKM. CDR3 size: 17 residues. This chain's CDR3 is CASRSLPGQAPQNGYTF. The CDR3 DNA is TGTGCCAGCAGGTCCCTGCCGGGACAGGCCCCTCAAAATGGCTACACCTTC.

V usage is TRBV25-1 and J usage is TRBJ2-7, with 12 bases that match TRBD2. CDR3 size: 15 residues. The ends lost 3 bases at V and 4 bases at J; junction bases unmatched: 4. CDR1 is MGHDK, CDR2 SYGVNS, per germline. CDR3 residues: CASSDLTSGRYEQYF. The CDR3 DNA reads TGTGCCAGCAGTGACCTGACTAGCGGGAGATACGAGCAGTACTTC.

DNA for the CDR3: TGCGCCAGCAGCCCCTCAGACGGGGGAGGGCCCTTCTATGGCTACACCTTC. Its translation is CASSPSDGGGPFYGYTF. J is TRBJ1-2 and V is TRBV4-1; weak D call: TRBD1 (5 bases). V gave up 4 bases and J gave up 4 bases, with 22 bases separating them. The CDR3 has 17 residues. Germline V lookup: CDR1 MGHRA, CDR2 YSYEKL.

This rearrangement joins TRBV4-2 to TRBJ1-3, with no clear D. CDR3 size: 13 residues. The germline gives CDR1 LGHNA, CDR2 YNFKEQ. The V end lost 7 bases, the J end lost 2 bases, and 9 bases lay between the germline ends. CDR3 in DNA: TGTGCCAGCACTGGATGGGCTGGAAACACCATATATTTT. This translates into CASTGWAGNTIYF.

The chain employs TRBV25-1 and TRBJ1-2, with D maybe TRBD1 (6 bases). The CDR3 extends over 14 amino acids. In germline, CDR1 is MGHDK, CDR2 SYGVNS. V was cut by 4 bases and J by 3 bases, with 12 bases left in between. This CDR3 reads CASSATGHDYGYTF. DNA for the CDR3: TGTGCCAGCAGTGCCACGGGACACGACTATGGCTACACCTTC.

The gene calls are TRBV5-4 and TRBJ2-1; D might be TRBD1 or TRBD2, each matching 5 bases. The CDR3 spans 16 residues. Germline CDR1 and CDR2: SGHNT and YYREEE (reference sequence). Deletions cut 3 bases from V and 2 bases from J, with 15 bases between. CDR3 coding DNA: TGTGCCAGCAGCTCCGGGGCTAGCCGCACCTACAATGAGCAGTTCTTC. It codes for CASSSGASRTYNEQFF.

This clone was found a few times. This sequence joins TRBV28 and TRBJ1-2; D gene unclear. Germline-derived CDR1 and CDR2 are MDHEN and SYDVKM. This CDR3 is built from 11 residues. The germline V and J ends were trimmed by 6 bases and 1 base, with 3 bases remaining between them. The CDR3 DNA follows: TGTGCCAGCAGCAATAACTATGGCTACACCTTC. This codes for CASSNNYGYTF.

This clone came up once. The V call is TRBV5-1, the J call TRBJ2-6; D tentatively fits TRBD1 or TRBD2 (6 bases each). Trimming removed 4 bases from V and 4 bases from J, with 18 bases in between. The CDR3 has 17 amino acids. Germline V gives CDR1 SGHRS, CDR2 YFSETQ. CDR3 residues: CASSQTWGAQGANVLTF. The DNA for the CDR3 is TGCGCCAGCAGCCAGACCTGGGGGGCGCAGGGGGCCAACGTCCTGACTTTC. Supplemented by reference TRBV5-1 and TRBJ2-6, the full variable domain reads KAGVTQTPRYLIKTRGQQVTLSCSPISGHRSVSWYQQTPGQGLQFLFEYFSETQRNKGNFPGRFSGRQFSNSRSEMNVSTLELGDSALYLCASSQTWGAQGANVLTFGAGSRLTVL.

The chain employs TRBV19 and TRBJ1-1; unclear D gene. Germline V gene data show CDR1 as LNHDA and CDR2 as SQIVND (reference sequence). V gave up 7 bases and J gave up 6 bases, with 15 bases separating them. The CDR3 extends over 13 amino acids. The CDR3 DNA reads as TGTGCCAGTACCTATGAGAGACGGTCTGAAGCTTTCTTT. Translating gives CASTYERRSEAFF.

The chain couples TRBV15 to TRBJ2-1; no firm D call. The germline CDR1 and CDR2 sequences are LNHNV and YYDKDF (reference sequence). Between the trimmed V and J ends, which lost 9 bases and 0 bases, there was a span of 15 bases. The CDR3 is made up of 15 amino acids. For the CDR3, the DNA is TGTGCCACTTTCGCTTCCGCGGCCTCCTACAATGAGCAGTTCTTC. The encoded protein is CATFASAASYNEQFF.

This chain uses TRBV28 with TRBJ1-1; 7 bases are shared with TRBD1. Germline CDR1 reads MDHEN; CDR2 reads SYDVKM. With 2 bases clipped from V and 5 bases from J, the junction kept 5 bases outside the gene matches. The CDR3 extends over 14 amino acids. CDR3 in DNA: TGTGCCAGCAGTTTAGAGGGGGCGCGAACTGAAGCTTTCTTT. Translated: CASSLEGARTEAFF.

This sequence joins TRBV5-1 and TRBJ2-1; 7 bases match TRBD2. CDR1 is SGHRS, CDR2 YFSETQ, per germline. There are 15 residues in the CDR3. Germline trimming cut 0 bases from V and 0 bases from J; bases unmatched to any gene: 0. In nucleotides, the CDR3 is TGCGCCAGCAGCTTGGAGCGGGACTCCTACAATGAGCAGTTCTTC. Protein: CASSLERDSYNEQFF.

This clone was seen once. The rearrangement uses TRBV27 and TRBJ2-5; no firm D call. Trimming cost V 6 bases and J 2 bases, with 10 bases left between them. Germline CDR1 reads MNHEY; CDR2 reads SMNVEV (reference sequence). The CDR3 runs 13 residues. CDR3 region: CASRPQLQETQYF. CDR3 in DNA: TGTGCCAGCAGACCACAGCTGCAAGAGACCCAGTACTTC.

There are a few counts of this clone. This chain connects TRBV5-4 to TRBJ2-1, with a tentative D call TRBD1 (6 bases). From germline, CDR1 is SGHNT and CDR2 YYREEE (reference sequence). The V gene lost 1 base and the J gene lost 6 bases, with 14 bases spanning the gap. CDR3 size: 15 residues. In nucleotides, the CDR3 is TGTGCCAGCAGCTTGAAAACAGGGATTCGCAATGAGCAGTTCTTC. It yields the protein CASSLKTGIRNEQFF.